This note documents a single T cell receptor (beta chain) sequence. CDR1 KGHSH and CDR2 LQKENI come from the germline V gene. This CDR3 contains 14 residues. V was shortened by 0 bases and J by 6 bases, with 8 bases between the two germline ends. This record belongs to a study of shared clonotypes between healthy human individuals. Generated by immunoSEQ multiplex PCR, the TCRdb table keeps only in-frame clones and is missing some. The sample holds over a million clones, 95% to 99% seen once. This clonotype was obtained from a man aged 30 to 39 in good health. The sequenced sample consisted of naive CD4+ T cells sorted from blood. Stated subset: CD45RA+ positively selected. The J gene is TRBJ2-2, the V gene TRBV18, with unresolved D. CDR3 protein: CASSPPQFAGELFF. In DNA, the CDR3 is TGTGCCAGCTCACCACCCCAATTCGCCGGGGAGCTGTTTTTT.